Below, 16 T cell receptor beta chains from the same sample are listed, as sequenced in a study of T cell repertoires in cytomegalovirus infection. TCRdb re-called the reads through MiXCR, storing one row per CDR3 protein. Among just over 450,000 distinct CDR3 sequences listed, 42% were seen once. The antigens these receptors bind are not known. The sequences come from cultured PBMCs, collected from culture after CMV antigen stimulation. Receptors originate from a human donor in good health (CMV status not recorded). Some clones in this sample may be carry-over from other donors' samples.

The sample holds many counts of this clonotype. The CDR3 here is CATSAASGYNEQFF. The DNA of the CDR3 is TGTGCCACCAGTGCAGCTAGCGGGTACAATGAGCAGTTCTTC. This chain connects TRBV7-9 to TRBJ2-1; 8 nucleotides line up with TRBD2. The germline V gene encodes CDR1 SEHNR and CDR2 FQNEAQ (reference sequence). The V gene end was trimmed by 10 bases and the J gene end by 4 bases; junction bases not matched to a gene: 9. The CDR3 has 14 residues.

This clonotype came up a few times. The chain combines TRBV7-2 with TRBJ2-1; 12 bases match TRBD2. CDR1 and CDR2 (germline): SGHTA, FQGNSA. The CDR3 totals 16 residues. The ends lost 4 bases at V and 9 bases at J; junction bases unmatched: 10. The CDR3 protein is CASSSALAGGPGEQFF. CDR3 in DNA: TGTGCCAGCAGCTCCGCCCTAGCGGGAGGGCCGGGTGAGCAGTTCTTC.

The chain couples TRBV6-1 to TRBJ1-1; the D is unclear. Germline V gene data show CDR1 as MNHNS and CDR2 as SASEGT. The length of the CDR3 is 19 residues. Trimming pared 2 bases from V and 3 bases from J, leaving 25 bases between. The CDR3 bases are TGTGCCAGCAGTGAACGCTACAGTTTGAGTAGCATAAGGCACACTGAAGCTTTCTTT. This gives the protein CASSERYSLSSIRHTEAFF.

This clonotype was seen a handful of times. The chain employs TRBV15 and TRBJ2-1; 12 bases map to TRBD2. CDR1 is LNHNV, CDR2 YYDKDF, per germline (reference sequence). The V gene end was trimmed by 5 bases and the J gene end by 7 bases; junction bases not matched to a gene: 9. This CDR3 is built from 16 residues. The CDR3 sequence: CATSVALAGGVNEQFF. The CDR3 DNA sequence: TGTGCCACCAGCGTAGCCCTAGCGGGGGGGGTAAATGAGCAGTTCTTC.

The V gene is TRBV5-1, the J gene TRBJ2-2; D is unclear. The CDR3 contains 14 residues. CDR1 is SGHRS and CDR2 is YFSETQ in the germline V gene. V lost 3 bases and J lost 3, with 9 bases in between. Here the CDR3 DNA reads TGCGCCAGCAGCTATTTATCCTACACCGGGGAGCTGTTTTTT. Encoded protein: CASSYLSYTGELFF.

The chain has TRBV10-3 and TRBJ1-5; tentative D call: TRBD1 (5 bases). The V and J ends lost 0 bases and 7 bases respectively, with 10 bases between them. This CDR3 region has 14 residues. Germline CDR1 ENHRY, CDR2 SYGVKD. The CDR3 loop is CAISESGGTQPQHF. Here the CDR3 DNA reads TGTGCCATCAGTGAGTCTGGGGGTACGCAGCCCCAGCATTTT.

This clonotype showed up many times. The chain has TRBV7-8 and TRBJ2-1; the match to TRBD2 covers 12 bases. V trimming: 5 bases; J trimming: 0 bases; junction bases outside the gene matches: 11. Germline CDR1 and CDR2: SGHVS and FQNEAQ. This CDR3 is built from 19 residues. DNA of the CDR3: TGTGCCAGCAGCCACGCTGGGACTAGCGGGTCGAGCTCCTACAATGAGCAGTTCTTC. Amino acid sequence: CASSHAGTSGSSSYNEQFF.

The chain links TRBV7-8 to TRBJ1-5; unclear D gene. The V and J ends lost 3 bases and 4 bases respectively, with 13 bases between them. The CDR3 loop spans 15 amino acids. Germline assignment: CDR1 SGHVS and CDR2 FQNEAQ. Here the CDR3 DNA reads TGTGCCAGCAGCTTCTCCGGCATACAAAATCAGCCCCAGCATTTT. Translating gives CASSFSGIQNQPQHF.

The rearrangement links TRBV6-1 to TRBJ2-7, with a possible D match to TRBD1 (6 bases). Germline V gene lookup returns CDR1 MNHNS and CDR2 SASEGT. The CDR3 spans 14 residues. V lost 6 bases and J 3 bases, leaving 15 bases between the germline ends. The CDR3 bases are TGTGCCAGCAGCCAGACAGGTCCGCACTACGAGCAGTACTTC. Protein: CASSQTGPHYEQYF.

The chain uses TRBV4-1 and TRBJ2-7; D gene unclear. CDR1 is MGHRA and CDR2 is YSYEKL in the germline V gene. The CDR3 sequence is 16 residues long. V dropped 4 bases and J dropped 3 bases, with 19 bases sitting between them. The CDR3: CASSPREGKFNYEQYF. The CDR3 DNA is TGCGCCAGCAGCCCTAGGGAAGGGAAATTCAACTACGAGCAGTACTTC.

This clonotype was detected only a few times. The gene calls are TRBV28 and TRBJ2-1, with no clear D. The V and J ends lost 5 bases and 7 bases respectively, with 6 bases between them. The CDR3 consists of 11 residues. The germline V gene encodes CDR1 MDHEN and CDR2 SYDVKM. The CDR3: CASSRRNEQFF. The DNA of the CDR3 is TGTGCCAGCAGTCGCCGAAATGAGCAGTTCTTC.

The chain uses TRBV10-2 and TRBJ1-5; D may be TRBD1 (6 bases). V was shortened by 6 bases and J by 7 bases, with 13 bases between the two germline ends. CDR3 length: 13 amino acids. The germline CDR1 and CDR2 sequences are WSHSY and SAAADI. CDR3 residues: CASSQGRGQPQHF. The CDR3 nucleotides read TGCGCCAGCAGCCAGGGGAGGGGGCAGCCCCAGCATTTT.

This clonotype showed up just once. The chain links TRBV12-3 or TRBV12-4 to TRBJ2-3; D not resolved. Trimming stripped 6 bases from V and 6 bases from J, with 7 bases between. CDR3 length: 11 amino acids. The CDR3 nucleotides are TGTGCCAGCAGGTCCGCGGATACGCAGTATTTT. It translates to CASRSADTQYF.

The chain couples TRBV11-2 to TRBJ2-1, with D unresolved. Germline V gives CDR1 SGHAT, CDR2 FQNNGV. Trimming took off 3 bases at V and 0 bases at J, with 9 bases between the two ends. This CDR3 is built from 15 residues. The CDR3 bases are TGTGCCAGCAGCTTTTCTGACCTCTCCTACAATGAGCAGTTCTTC. It yields the protein CASSFSDLSYNEQFF.

The DNA for the CDR3 is TGTGCCAGCAGTCGACCGGGGCTGCGGGACAATGAGCAGTTCTTC. Amino acid sequence: CASSRPGLRDNEQFF. The V and J genes are TRBV6-1 and TRBJ2-1, with D tentatively TRBD1 or TRBD2 (5 bases each). The germline gives CDR1 MNHNS, CDR2 SASEGT. V dropped 5 bases and J dropped 5 bases, with 16 bases sitting between them. The CDR3 has 15 residues.

This rearrangement joins TRBV23-1 to TRBJ2-6; a weak D match, TRBD1 (5 bases). TRBV23-1 counts as an open reading frame of uncertain function. Trimming pared 2 bases from V and 0 bases from J, leaving 14 bases between. This CDR3 spans 18 amino acids. The DNA of the CDR3 is TGCGCCAGCAGTCAAATGGGGCCCCGACGCTCTGGGGCCAACGTCCTGACTTTC. It is translated as CASSQMGPRRSGANVLTF.